The T cell receptor (beta chain) under discussion was sequenced for a study of T cell responses to AZD1222 COVID-19 vaccine. V was trimmed by 2 bases and J by 4 bases, leaving 9 bases between them. Germline V lookup: CDR1 SGHRS, CDR2 YFSETQ. This CDR3 spans 13 amino acids. Study-wide results and limits: Among AZD1222 vaccinees, only six or seven were seropositive at baseline. Spike as a whole was targeted by vaccine-associated CD4 TCRs, dominant at 160-218 and 743-854. Two AZD1222 doses significantly raised spike-specific TCR breadth and depth over controls. Regions left unmutated in variants are reportedly the target of nearly half of spike-specific TCRs.

As for this clone: Its target is unknown.

Using immunoSEQ multiplex PCR, the repertoire was profiled, and TCRdb retains in-frame clones only, with some absent. The sample has 80,000 to 100,000 clones; about 89% are singletons. The starting material was peripheral blood, obtained 28 days after the second AZD1222 dose. V gene TRBV5-1 combines with J gene TRBJ1-1; D gene unclear. The sequence came from an adult who received the AZD1222 COVID-19 vaccine. The CDR3 DNA reads TGCGCCAGCAGCTTTGAGTCGGCCACTGAAGCTTTCTTT. Translation gives CASSFESATEAFF.